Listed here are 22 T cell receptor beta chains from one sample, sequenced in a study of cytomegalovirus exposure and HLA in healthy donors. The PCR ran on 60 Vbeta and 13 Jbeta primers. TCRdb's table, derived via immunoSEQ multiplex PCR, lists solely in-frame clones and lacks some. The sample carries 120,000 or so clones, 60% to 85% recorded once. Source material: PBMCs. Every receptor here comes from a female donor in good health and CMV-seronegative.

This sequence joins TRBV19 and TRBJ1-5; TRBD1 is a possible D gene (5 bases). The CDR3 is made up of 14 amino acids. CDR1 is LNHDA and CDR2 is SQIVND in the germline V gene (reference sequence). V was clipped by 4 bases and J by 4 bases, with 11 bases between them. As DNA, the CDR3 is TGTGCCAGTAGTACGGGACTCACGAATCAGCCCCAGCATTTT. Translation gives CASSTGLTNQPQHF.

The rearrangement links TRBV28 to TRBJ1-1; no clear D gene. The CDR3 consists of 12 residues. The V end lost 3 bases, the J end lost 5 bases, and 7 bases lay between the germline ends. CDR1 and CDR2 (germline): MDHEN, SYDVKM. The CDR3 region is CASSLIATEAFF. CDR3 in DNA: TGTGCCAGCAGTTTGATAGCGACTGAAGCTTTCTTT.

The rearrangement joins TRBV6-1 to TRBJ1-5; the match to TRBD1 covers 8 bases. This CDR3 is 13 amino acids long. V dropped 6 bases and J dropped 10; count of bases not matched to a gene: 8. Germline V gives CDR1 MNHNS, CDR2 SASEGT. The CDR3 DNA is TGTGCCAGCAGAGTGGACAGGGATGGCCCCCAGCATTTT. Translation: CASRVDRDGPQHF.

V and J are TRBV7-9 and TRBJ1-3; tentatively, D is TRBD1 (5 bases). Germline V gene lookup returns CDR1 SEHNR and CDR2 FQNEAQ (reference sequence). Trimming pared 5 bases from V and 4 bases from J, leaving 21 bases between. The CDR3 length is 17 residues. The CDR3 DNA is TGTGCCAGCAGCGACACGGATCACAGGAAGCAAGGAAACACCATATATTTT. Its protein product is CASSDTDHRKQGNTIYF.

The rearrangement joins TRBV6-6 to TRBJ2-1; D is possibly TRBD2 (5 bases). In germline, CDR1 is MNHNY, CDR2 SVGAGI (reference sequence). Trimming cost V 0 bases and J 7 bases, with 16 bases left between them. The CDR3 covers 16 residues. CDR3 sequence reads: CASSYSGGGRMNEQFF. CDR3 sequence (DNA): TGTGCCAGCAGTTACTCTGGCGGAGGCCGAATGAATGAGCAGTTCTTC.

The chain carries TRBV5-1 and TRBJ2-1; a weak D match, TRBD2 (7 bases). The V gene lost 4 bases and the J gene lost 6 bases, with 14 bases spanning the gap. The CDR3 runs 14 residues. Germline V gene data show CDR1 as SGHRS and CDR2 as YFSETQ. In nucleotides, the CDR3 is TGCGCCAGCAGCCCTGAGGGGGGGGCCAATGAGCAGTTCTTC. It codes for CASSPEGGANEQFF.

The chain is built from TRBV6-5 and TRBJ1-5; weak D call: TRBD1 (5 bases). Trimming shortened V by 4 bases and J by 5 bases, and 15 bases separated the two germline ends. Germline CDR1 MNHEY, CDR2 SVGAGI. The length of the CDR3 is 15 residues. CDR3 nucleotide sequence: TGTGCCAGCAGTTCCGGGTGGCGGGACTATCAGCCCCAGCATTTT. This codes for CASSSGWRDYQPQHF.

The CDR3 region is CASSVGGQGHSQYF. The CDR3 DNA follows: TGTGCCAGCAGCGTAGGTGGACAGGGCCACAGTCAGTACTTC. The chain joins TRBV9 to TRBJ2-4; 8 positions match TRBD1. The CDR3 length is 14 residues. Looked up from germline, CDR1 is SGDLS and CDR2 is YYNGEE. Trimming took 0 bases from V and 12 from J; bases not matched to a gene: 8.

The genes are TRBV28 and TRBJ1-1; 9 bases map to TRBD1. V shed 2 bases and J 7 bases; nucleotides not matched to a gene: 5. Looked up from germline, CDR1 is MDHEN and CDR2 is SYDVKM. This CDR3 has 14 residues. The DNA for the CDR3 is TGTGCCAGCAGTTTAGGCGGGACAGGGCTTGAAGCTTTCTTT. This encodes CASSLGGTGLEAFF.

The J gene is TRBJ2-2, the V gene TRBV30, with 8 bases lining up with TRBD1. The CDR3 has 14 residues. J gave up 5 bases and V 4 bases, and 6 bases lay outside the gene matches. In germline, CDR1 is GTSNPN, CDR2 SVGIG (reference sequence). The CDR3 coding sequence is TGTGCCTGGACCAGGGGGCTAAGGACCGGGGAGCTGTTTTTT. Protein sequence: CAWTRGLRTGELFF.

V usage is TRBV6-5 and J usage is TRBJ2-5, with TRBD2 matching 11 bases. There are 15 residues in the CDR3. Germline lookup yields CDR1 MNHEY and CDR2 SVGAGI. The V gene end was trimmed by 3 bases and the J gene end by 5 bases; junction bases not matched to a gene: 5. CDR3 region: CASSYSLAGVETQYF. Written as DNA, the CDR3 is TGTGCCAGCAGTTATTCACTAGCGGGAGTGGAGACCCAGTACTTC.

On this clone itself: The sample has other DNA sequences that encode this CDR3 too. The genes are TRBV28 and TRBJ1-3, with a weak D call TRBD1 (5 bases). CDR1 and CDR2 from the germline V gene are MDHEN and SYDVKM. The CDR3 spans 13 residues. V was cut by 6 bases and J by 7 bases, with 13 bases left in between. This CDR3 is CASSLYRPNTIYF. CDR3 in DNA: TGTGCCAGCAGCTTGTACAGGCCGAACACCATATATTTT.

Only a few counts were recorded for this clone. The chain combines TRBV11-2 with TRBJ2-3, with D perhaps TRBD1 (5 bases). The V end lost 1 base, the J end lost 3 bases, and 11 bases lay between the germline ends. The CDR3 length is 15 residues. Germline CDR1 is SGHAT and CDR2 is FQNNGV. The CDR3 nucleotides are TGTGCCAGCAGCTTAGCCACAGGTTCGACAGATACGCAGTATTTT. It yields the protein CASSLATGSTDTQYF. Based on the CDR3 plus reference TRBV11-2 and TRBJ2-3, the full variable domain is EAGVAQSPRYKIIEKRQSVAFWCNPISGHATLYWYQQILGQGPKLLIQFQNNGVVDDSQLPKDRFSAERLKGVDSTLKIQPAKLEDSAVYLCASSLATGSTDTQYFGPGTRLTVL.

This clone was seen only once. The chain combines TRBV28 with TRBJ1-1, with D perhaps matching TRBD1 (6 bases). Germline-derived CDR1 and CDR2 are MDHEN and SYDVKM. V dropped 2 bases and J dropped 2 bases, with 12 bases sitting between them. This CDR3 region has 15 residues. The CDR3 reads CASSLEGVVNTEAFF. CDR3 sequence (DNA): TGTGCCAGCAGTTTAGAGGGGGTAGTAAACACTGAAGCTTTCTTT.

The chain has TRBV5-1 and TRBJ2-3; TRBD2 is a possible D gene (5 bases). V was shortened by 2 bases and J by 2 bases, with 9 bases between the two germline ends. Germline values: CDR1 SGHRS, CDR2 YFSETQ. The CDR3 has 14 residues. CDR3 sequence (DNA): TGCGCCAGCAGCTTCTTGAGGGACACAGATACGCAGTATTTT. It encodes CASSFLRDTDTQYF.

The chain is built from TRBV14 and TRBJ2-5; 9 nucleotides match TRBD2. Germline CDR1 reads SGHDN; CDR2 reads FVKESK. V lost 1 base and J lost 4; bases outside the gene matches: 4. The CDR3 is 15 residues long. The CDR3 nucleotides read TGTGCCAGCAGCCAAGTTAGCGGGAGCCGAGAGACCCAGTACTTC. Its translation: CASSQVSGSRETQYF.

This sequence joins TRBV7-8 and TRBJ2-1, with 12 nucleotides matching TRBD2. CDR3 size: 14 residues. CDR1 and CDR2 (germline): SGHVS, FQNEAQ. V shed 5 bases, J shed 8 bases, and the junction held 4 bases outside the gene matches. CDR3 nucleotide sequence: TGTGCCAGCAGCAAACTAGCGGGAGGTTATGAGCAGTTCTTC. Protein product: CASSKLAGGYEQFF.

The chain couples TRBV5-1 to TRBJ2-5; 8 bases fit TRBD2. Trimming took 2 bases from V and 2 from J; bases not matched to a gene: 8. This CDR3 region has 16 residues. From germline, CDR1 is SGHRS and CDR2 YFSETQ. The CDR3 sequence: CASSFTAGAGQETQYF. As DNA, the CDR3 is TGCGCCAGCAGCTTCACAGCGGGAGCGGGGCAAGAGACCCAGTACTTC.

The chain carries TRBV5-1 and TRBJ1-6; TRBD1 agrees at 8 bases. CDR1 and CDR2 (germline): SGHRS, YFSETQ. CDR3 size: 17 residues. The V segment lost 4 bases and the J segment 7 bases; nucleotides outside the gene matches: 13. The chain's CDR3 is CASSADRGSARNSPLHF. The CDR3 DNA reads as TGCGCCAGCAGCGCCGACAGGGGAAGTGCGAGGAATTCACCCCTCCACTTT.

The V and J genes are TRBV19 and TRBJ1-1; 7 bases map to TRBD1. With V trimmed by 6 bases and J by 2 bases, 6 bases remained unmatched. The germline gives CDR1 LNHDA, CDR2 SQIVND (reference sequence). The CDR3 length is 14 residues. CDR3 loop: CASRNRGTNTEAFF. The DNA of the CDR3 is TGTGCCAGTAGAAACAGGGGCACCAACACTGAAGCTTTCTTT.

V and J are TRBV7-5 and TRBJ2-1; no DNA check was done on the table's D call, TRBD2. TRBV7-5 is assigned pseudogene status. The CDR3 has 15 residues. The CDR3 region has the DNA TGTGCCAGAAGCTCACCTAGCGGGAGGGGTAATGAGCAGTTCTTC. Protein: CARSSPSGRGNEQFF.

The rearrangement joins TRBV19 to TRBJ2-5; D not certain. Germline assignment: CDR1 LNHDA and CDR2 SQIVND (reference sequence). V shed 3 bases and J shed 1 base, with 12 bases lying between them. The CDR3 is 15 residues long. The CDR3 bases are TGTGCCAGTAGTATGGTGGGCACACGCCAAGAGACCCAGTACTTC. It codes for CASSMVGTRQETQYF.